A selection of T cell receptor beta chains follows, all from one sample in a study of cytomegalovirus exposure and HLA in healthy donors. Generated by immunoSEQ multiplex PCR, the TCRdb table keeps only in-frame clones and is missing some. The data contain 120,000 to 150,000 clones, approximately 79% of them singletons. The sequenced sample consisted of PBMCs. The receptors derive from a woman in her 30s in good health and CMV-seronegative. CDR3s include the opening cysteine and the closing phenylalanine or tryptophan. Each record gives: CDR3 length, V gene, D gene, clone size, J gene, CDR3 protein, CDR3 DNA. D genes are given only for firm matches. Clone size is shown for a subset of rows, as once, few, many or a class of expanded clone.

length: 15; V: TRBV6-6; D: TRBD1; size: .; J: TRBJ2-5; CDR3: CASHDRGRAQETQYF; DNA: TGTGCCAGCCATGACAGGGGGCGAGCCCAAGAGACCCAGTACTTC
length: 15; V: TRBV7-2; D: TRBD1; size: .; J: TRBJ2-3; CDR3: CASSVGTGAVDTQYF; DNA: TGTGCCAGCAGCGTCGGGACAGGGGCCGTCGATACGCAGTATTTT
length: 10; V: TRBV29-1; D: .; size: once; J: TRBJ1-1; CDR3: CSAGTPEAFF; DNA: TGCAGCGCAGGGACACCGGAAGCTTTCTTT
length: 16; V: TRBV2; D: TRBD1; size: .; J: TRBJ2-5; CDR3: CASRGGYAGSTETQYF; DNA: TGTGCCAGCAGAGGGGGCTATGCAGGATCGACAGAGACCCAGTACTTC
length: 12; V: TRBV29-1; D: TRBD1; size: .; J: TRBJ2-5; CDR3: CSGQGNEETQYF; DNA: TGCAGCGGACAGGGGAACGAGGAGACCCAGTACTTC
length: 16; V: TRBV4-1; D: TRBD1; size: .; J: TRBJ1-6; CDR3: CASSQTGQGTISPLHF; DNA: TGCGCCAGCAGCCAAACGGGACAGGGAACGATTTCACCCCTCCACTTT
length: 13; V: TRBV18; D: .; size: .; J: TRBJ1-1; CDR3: CASSLIRDTEAFF; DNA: TGTGCCAGCTCTCTAATCAGGGACACTGAAGCTTTCTTT
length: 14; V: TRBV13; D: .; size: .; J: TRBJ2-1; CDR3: CASSGARTVNEQFF; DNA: TGTGCCAGCAGCGGGGCGCGGACCGTAAATGAGCAGTTCTTC
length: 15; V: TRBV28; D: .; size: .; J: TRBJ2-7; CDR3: CASSFHSDSTYEQYF; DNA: TGTGCCAGCAGTTTCCACTCGGACAGCACCTACGAGCAGTACTTC
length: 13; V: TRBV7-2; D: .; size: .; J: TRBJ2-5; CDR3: CASSFLVGETQYF; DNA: TGTGCCAGCAGCTTTCTAGTCGGAGAGACCCAGTACTTC
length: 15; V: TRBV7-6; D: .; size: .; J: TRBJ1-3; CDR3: CASSLVSGTGNTIYF; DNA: TGTGCCAGCAGCTTAGTCTCAGGGACTGGAAACACCATATATTTT
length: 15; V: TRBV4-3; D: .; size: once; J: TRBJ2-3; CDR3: CASSQGGIFDYTQYF; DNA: TGCGCCAGCAGCCAAGGAGGGATATTCGACTATACGCAGTATTTT
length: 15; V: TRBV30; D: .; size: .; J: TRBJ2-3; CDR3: CAWSVSGRSTDTQYF; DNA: TGTGCCTGGAGTGTAAGTGGCCGTAGCACAGATACGCAGTATTTT
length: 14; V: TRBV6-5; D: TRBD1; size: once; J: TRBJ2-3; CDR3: CASSEQGDTDTQYF; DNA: TGTGCCAGCAGTGAACAGGGGGACACAGATACGCAGTATTTT
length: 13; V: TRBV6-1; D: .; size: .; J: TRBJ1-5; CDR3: CASSKGRDQPQHF; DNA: TGTGCCAGCAGTAAGGGGCGAGATCAGCCCCAGCATTTT
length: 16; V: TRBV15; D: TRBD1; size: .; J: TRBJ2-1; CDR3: CATSSDRGPPYNEQFF; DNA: TGTGCCACCAGCAGTGACAGGGGTCCACCCTACAATGAGCAGTTCTTC
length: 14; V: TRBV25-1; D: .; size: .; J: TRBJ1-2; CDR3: CASHGGGTSYGYTF; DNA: TGTGCCAGCCACGGGGGAGGAACCTCCTATGGCTACACCTTC
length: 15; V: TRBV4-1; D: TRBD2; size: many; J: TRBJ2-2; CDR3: CASSLLTSRIGELFF; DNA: TGCGCCAGCAGCCTCCTGACTAGCAGGATCGGGGAGCTGTTTTTT